What follows are 22 T cell receptor beta chains derived from one specimen sequenced in a study of T cell clonotyping in hematopoietic cell transplantation. Repertoires were generated with immunoSEQ multiplex PCR, while TCRdb's copy carries only in-frame clones and drops some. The sample consists of about 27,000 clones, approximately 94% of them appearing once. Sequenced material: peripheral blood mononuclear cells. The receptors shown here come from a man aged 50 to 59 in good health. Some clones in this sample may be carry-over from other donors' samples.

This clone was counted once. V and J are TRBV4-3 and TRBJ1-2; 9 positions agree with TRBD1. CDR1 is LGHNA, CDR2 YSLEER, per germline. The CDR3 spans 15 residues. Losses at the gene ends were 0 bases for V and 7 bases for J; bases not matched to a gene: 6. CDR3 loop: CASSQDLGQGSGYTF. CDR3 DNA sequence: TGCGCCAGCAGCCAAGATCTGGGACAGGGCTCTGGCTACACCTTC.

This rearrangement joins TRBV7-2 to TRBJ1-2; 8 bases match TRBD1. This CDR3 is 15 amino acids long. J gave up 5 bases and V 5 bases, and 10 bases lay outside the gene matches. In germline, CDR1 is SGHTA, CDR2 FQGNSA. Written as DNA, the CDR3 is TGTGCCAGCAGCGCCGCGGTGACAGGGGTTTATGGCTACACCTTC. It specifies CASSAAVTGVYGYTF. The whole variable domain, filled in from reference TRBV7-2 and TRBJ1-2, reads GAGVSQSPSNKVTEKGKDVELRCDPISGHTALYWYRQSLGQGLEFLIYFQGNSAPDKSGLPSDRFSAERTGGSVSTLTIQRTQQEDSAVYLCASSAAVTGVYGYTFGSGTRLTVV.

This chain uses TRBV5-8 with TRBJ1-6, with a tentative D call TRBD1 (5 bases). Trimming shortened V by 1 base and J by 9 bases, and 17 bases separated the two germline ends. The CDR3 loop spans 16 amino acids. Germline CDR1 SGHTS, CDR2 YDEGEE. CDR3 sequence reads: CASSLYAGRVASPLHF. Written as DNA, the CDR3 is TGTGCCAGCAGCTTGTACGCGGGACGGGTTGCTTCACCCCTCCACTTT. The variable domain in full, completed from reference TRBV5-8 and TRBJ1-6, reads EAGVTQSPTHLIKTRGQQATLRCSPISGHTSVYWYQQALGLGLQFLLWYDEGEERNRGNFPPRFSGRQFPNYSSELNVNALELEDSALYLCASSLYAGRVASPLHFGNGTRLTVT.

The chain joins TRBV5-1 to TRBJ2-5; 11 nucleotides line up with TRBD2. V lost 2 bases and J lost 1; bases outside the gene matches: 4. The CDR3 sequence is 16 residues long. Germline V CDR1 and CDR2: SGHRS, YFSETQ. For the CDR3, the DNA is TGCGCCAGCAGCTTAAGTAGCGGGGGGGCCCAAGAGACCCAGTACTTC. This sequence encodes CASSLSSGGAQETQYF. The whole variable domain, filled in from reference TRBV5-1 and TRBJ2-5, reads KAGVTQTPRYLIKTRGQQVTLSCSPISGHRSVSWYQQTPGQGLQFLFEYFSETQRNKGNFPGRFSGRQFSNSRSEMNVSTLELGDSALYLCASSLSSGGAQETQYFGPGTRLLVL.

The J gene is TRBJ2-7, the V gene TRBV7-2; tentative D call: TRBD1 (7 bases). The germline V gene encodes CDR1 SGHTA and CDR2 FQGNSA. Trimming left V 5 bases short and J 4 bases short, with 18 bases between. The CDR3 totals 15 residues. The CDR3 loop reads CASSTYLQGTYEQYF. CDR3 bases: TGTGCCAGCAGCACCTATTTACAGGGGACTTACGAGCAGTACTTC.

The gene calls are TRBV7-2 and TRBJ2-7, with 8 positions matching TRBD1. CDR3 length equals 15 residues. Unmatched junction bases numbered 14, after V lost 6 bases and J lost 7 bases. CDR1 is SGHTA and CDR2 is FQGNSA in the germline V gene. The CDR3 coding sequence is TGTGCCAGCAGGATCACCGGGACAGGCGATCGGGAGCAGTACTTC. Translating it yields CASRITGTGDREQYF. The full variable domain, with the rest looked up from reference TRBV7-2 and TRBJ2-7, is GAGVSQSPSNKVTEKGKDVELRCDPISGHTALYWYRQSLGQGLEFLIYFQGNSAPDKSGLPSDRFSAERTGGSVSTLTIQRTQQEDSAVYLCASRITGTGDREQYFGPGTRLTVT.

The chain carries TRBV29-1 and TRBJ2-5, with unresolved D. V lost 0 bases to trimming and J lost 0 bases, with 11 bases between them. Germline loops: CDR1 SQVTM, CDR2 ANQGSEA. The CDR3 sequence is 15 residues long. The CDR3 region has the DNA TGCAGCGTTGAAGATCGCGACTTCCACCAAGAGACCCAGTACTTC. Its protein product is CSVEDRDFHQETQYF.

This rearrangement joins TRBV4-3 to TRBJ2-5; the D is unclear. Germline CDR1 reads LGHNA; CDR2 reads YSLEER. The CDR3 spans 10 residues. V was shortened by 0 bases and J by 7 bases, with 0 bases between the two germline ends. The CDR3 loop is CASSQETQYF. In nucleotides, the CDR3 is TGCGCCAGCAGCCAAGAGACCCAGTACTTC.

This chain links TRBV28 with TRBJ2-5; D not certain. Germline-derived CDR1 and CDR2 are MDHEN and SYDVKM. The CDR3 totals 11 residues. Between the trimmed V and J ends, which lost 3 bases and 5 bases, there was a span of 4 bases. CDR3: CASSLGETQYF. In nucleotides, the CDR3 is TGTGCCAGCAGTTTGGGGGAGACCCAGTACTTC.

The rearrangement joins TRBV2 to TRBJ2-5; TRBD2 is a possible D gene (6 bases). V was trimmed by 10 bases and J by 5 bases, leaving 20 bases between them. Germline CDR1 reads SNHLY; CDR2 reads FYNNEI. The CDR3 is 14 residues long. The CDR3 sequence is CATTRTTPGETQYF. The CDR3, as DNA: TGTGCCACAACTAGGACTACCCCAGGGGAGACCCAGTACTTC.

This sequence joins TRBV6-5 and TRBJ1-5; weak D call: TRBD1 (5 bases). CDR1 is MNHEY, CDR2 SVGAGI, per germline. This CDR3 has 15 residues. With 0 bases removed from V and 3 bases from J, the gap between germline ends came to 9 bases. CDR3 protein: CASSYSLRDNQPQHF. The CDR3 bases are TGTGCCAGCAGTTACTCCCTCAGGGACAATCAGCCCCAGCATTTT.

The V call is TRBV2, the J call TRBJ2-2, with D maybe TRBD1 (5 bases). With 8 bases removed from V and 5 bases from J, the gap between germline ends came to 15 bases. Per the germline V gene, CDR1 is SNHLY and CDR2 is FYNNEI. This CDR3 is 14 amino acids long. CDR3 DNA sequence: TGTGCCAGCTTGTACAGGTTCGGAACCGGGGAGCTGTTTTTT. This gives the protein CASLYRFGTGELFF.

This chain links TRBV19 with TRBJ1-5, with D perhaps TRBD1 (5 bases). This CDR3 is built from 13 residues. From germline, CDR1 is LNHDA and CDR2 SQIVND (reference sequence). V lost 5 bases and J 6 bases, leaving 11 bases between the germline ends. CDR3 sequence: CASSLQAGQPQHF. Here the CDR3 DNA reads TGTGCCAGTAGTTTACAGGCGGGTCAGCCCCAGCATTTT.

V is TRBV4-3 and J is TRBJ1-4; 7 nucleotides agree with TRBD1. Germline V gene data show CDR1 as LGHNA and CDR2 as YSLEER. The CDR3 is 13 residues long. The J segment lost 14 bases and the V segment lost 0 bases, leaving 6 bases of the junction unmatched. CDR3 in DNA: TGCGCCAGCAGCCAAGATTTGGACAGGCGCCTGTTTTTT. Amino acid sequence: CASSQDLDRRLFF.

V gene TRBV7-9 combines with J gene TRBJ1-4, with no clear D. Germline CDR1 reads SEHNR; CDR2 reads FQNEAQ (reference sequence). The CDR3 length is 15 residues. Trimming stripped 1 base from V and 1 base from J, with 7 bases between. CDR3 protein: CASSLDARTNEKLFF. Written as DNA, the CDR3 is TGTGCCAGCAGCTTAGATGCTAGAACTAATGAAAAACTGTTTTTT.

The chain has TRBV7-2 and TRBJ1-3, with unresolved D. Germline CDR1 SGHTA, CDR2 FQGNSA. The CDR3 sequence is 12 residues long. The ends were cut back, 5 bases at V and 2 bases at J, with 4 bases in the middle. CDR3: CASSHAGNTIYF. The CDR3 DNA reads TGTGCCAGCAGCCACGCTGGAAACACCATATATTTT.

The genes are TRBV7-3 and TRBJ2-7, with D perhaps being TRBD1 or TRBD2 (5 bases each). Germline V gives CDR1 SGHTA, CDR2 FQGTGA. The length of the CDR3 is 15 residues. V dropped 5 bases and J dropped 3 bases, with 17 bases sitting between them. This CDR3 is CASSLSRDRGYEQYF. The CDR3 DNA follows: TGTGCCAGCAGCCTTTCCCGGGACCGTGGCTACGAGCAGTACTTC.

This chain uses TRBV5-1 with TRBJ2-7, with TRBD1 as a possible D gene (6 bases). CDR3 length: 15 residues. Trimming left V 1 base short and J 3 bases short, with 14 bases between. Germline CDR1 and CDR2: SGHRS and YFSETQ. Written as DNA, the CDR3 is TGCGCCAGCAGCTTGTCGGCAGGGGCTGACTACGAGCAGTACTTC. Protein sequence: CASSLSAGADYEQYF.

This chain uses TRBV7-2 with TRBJ2-1; 9 bases fit TRBD2. V dropped 3 bases and J dropped 4; count of bases not matched to a gene: 7. The CDR3 has 16 amino acids. Germline V gene lookup returns CDR1 SGHTA and CDR2 FQGNSA. CDR3 in amino acids: CASSFNPSGTYNEQFF. The CDR3 coding sequence is TGTGCCAGCAGCTTTAATCCTAGCGGGACTTACAATGAGCAGTTCTTC.

The genes are TRBV4-1 and TRBJ2-7, with D maybe TRBD1 (6 bases). Germline V gene sequence: CDR1 MGHRA, CDR2 YSYEKL. The CDR3 runs to 12 residues. Trimming stripped 0 bases from V and 11 bases from J, with 11 bases between. CDR3 protein: CASSQETQGKYF. The CDR3 coding sequence is TGCGCCAGCAGCCAAGAAACCCAGGGGAAGTACTTC.

This sequence joins TRBV29-1 and TRBJ1-1, with D possibly TRBD1 on 6 matching bases. Trimming left V 5 bases short and J 4 bases short, with 11 bases between. CDR1 is SQVTM, CDR2 ANQGSEA, per germline. There are 12 residues in the CDR3. This CDR3 is CSVQGPGTEAFF. The CDR3 DNA sequence: TGCAGCGTTCAGGGGCCGGGCACTGAAGCTTTCTTT.

The rearrangement joins TRBV5-4 to TRBJ1-6; 7 positions match TRBD1. V shed 0 bases, J shed 7 bases, and the junction held 4 bases outside the gene matches. The CDR3 is made up of 15 amino acids. The germline V gene encodes CDR1 SGHNT and CDR2 YYREEE (reference sequence). The CDR3 spells CASSLGQQGNSPLHF. CDR3 DNA sequence: TGTGCCAGCAGCTTGGGCCAACAGGGGAATTCACCCCTCCACTTT. Supplemented by reference TRBV5-4 and TRBJ1-6, the full variable domain reads ETGVTQSPTHLIKTRGQQVTLRCSSQSGHNTVSWYQQALGQGPQFIFQYYREEENGRGNFPPRFSGLQFPNYSSELNVNALELDDSALYLCASSLGQQGNSPLHFGNGTRLTVT.